Listed here is a single T cell receptor (beta chain). Data came from immunoSEQ multiplex PCR; TCRdb stores just in-frame clones and leaves some out. This sample has 310,000 or so clones, with 70% to 90% found just once. The record originates from a study of blood T cell repertoires in COVID-19. Per germline, CDR1 GTSNPN and CDR2 SVGIG (reference sequence). The CDR3 length is 14 residues. Trimming removed 4 bases from V and 0 bases from J; junction bases left unmatched: 4. Which cohort a participant joined came from the clinical history participants gave. The V and J genes are TRBV30 and TRBJ1-1; 8 bases align to TRBD1. Sequenced: PBMCs or T cells enriched from blood (not recorded which). This TCR was sampled from a woman in her twenties or thirties who had recovered from COVID-19. CDR3 DNA: TGTGCCTGGACCGGGACAGGCGTGAACACTGAAGCTTTCTTT. It is translated as CAWTGTGVNTEAFF.